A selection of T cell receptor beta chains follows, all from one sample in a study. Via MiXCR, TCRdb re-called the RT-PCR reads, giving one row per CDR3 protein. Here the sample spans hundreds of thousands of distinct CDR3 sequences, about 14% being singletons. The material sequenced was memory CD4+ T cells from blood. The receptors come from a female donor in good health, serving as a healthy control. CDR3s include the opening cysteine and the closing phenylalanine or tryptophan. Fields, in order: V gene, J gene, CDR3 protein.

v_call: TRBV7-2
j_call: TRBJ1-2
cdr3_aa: CASSSIQGLGGGYTF

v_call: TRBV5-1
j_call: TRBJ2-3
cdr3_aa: CASSLSLVADTQYF

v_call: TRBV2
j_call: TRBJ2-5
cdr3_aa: CASSELTVQETQYF

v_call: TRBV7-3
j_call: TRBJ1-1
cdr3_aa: CASSLVGAGQAEAFF

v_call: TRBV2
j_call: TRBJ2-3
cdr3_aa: CASSARGDRTDTQYF

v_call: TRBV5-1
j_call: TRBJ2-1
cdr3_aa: CASSLLSGQYNEQFF

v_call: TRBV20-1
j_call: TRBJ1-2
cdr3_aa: CSARGGVYGYTF

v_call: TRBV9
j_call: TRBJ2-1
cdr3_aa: CASCRTMRGEQFF

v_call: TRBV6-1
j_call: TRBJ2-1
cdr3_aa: CASEVQSSYNEQFF

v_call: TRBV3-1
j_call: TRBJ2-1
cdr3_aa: CASSQSLGTHNEQFF

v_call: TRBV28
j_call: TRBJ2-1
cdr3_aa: CASSIPTATRQFF

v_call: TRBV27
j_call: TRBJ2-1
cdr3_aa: CASSWSTGEQFF

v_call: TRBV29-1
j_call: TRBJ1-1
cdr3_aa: CSVEVRRNTEAFF

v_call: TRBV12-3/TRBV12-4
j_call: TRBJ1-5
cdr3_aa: CASSLGGGLHQPQHF

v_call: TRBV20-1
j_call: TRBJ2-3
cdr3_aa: CSAPTTLTGDTQYF

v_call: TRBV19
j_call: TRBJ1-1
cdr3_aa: CASSMTGANTEAFF

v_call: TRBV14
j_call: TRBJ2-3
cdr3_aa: CASSLPGRNTDTQYF

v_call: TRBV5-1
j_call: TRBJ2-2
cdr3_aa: CASSFDPIGELFF

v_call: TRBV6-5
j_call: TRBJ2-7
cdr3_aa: CASTPRLAGGGEQYF

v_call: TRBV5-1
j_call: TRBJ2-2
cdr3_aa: CASSFGDAKNTGELFF

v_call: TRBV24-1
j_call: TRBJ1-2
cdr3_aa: CATSDSTGWRGYTF

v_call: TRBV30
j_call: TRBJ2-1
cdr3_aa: CAWRRDRREQFF

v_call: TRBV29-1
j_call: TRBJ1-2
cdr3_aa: CSVRTGDGYTF

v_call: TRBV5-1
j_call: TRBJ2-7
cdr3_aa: CASSKRTEGYEQYF

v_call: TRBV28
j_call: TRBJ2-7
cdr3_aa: CASRRYSYEQYF

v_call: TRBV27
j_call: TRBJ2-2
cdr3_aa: CASRRGGNTGELFF

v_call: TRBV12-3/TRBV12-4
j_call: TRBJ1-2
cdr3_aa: CASSLQPGQGKNGYTF

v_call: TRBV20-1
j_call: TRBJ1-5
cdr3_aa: CSVTGGANQPQHF

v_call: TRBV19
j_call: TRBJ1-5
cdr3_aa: CASSNAQGNQPQHF

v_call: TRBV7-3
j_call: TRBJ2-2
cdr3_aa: CAISLTAGGNTGELFF

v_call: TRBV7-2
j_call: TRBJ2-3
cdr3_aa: CASSLSGTTDTQYF

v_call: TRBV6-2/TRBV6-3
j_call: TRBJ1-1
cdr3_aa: CASSHPGGAEAFF

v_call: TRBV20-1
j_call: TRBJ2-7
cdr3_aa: CSAAPPAGTYEQYF

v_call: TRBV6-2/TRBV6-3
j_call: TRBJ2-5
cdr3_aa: CASSSPGLSYQETQYF

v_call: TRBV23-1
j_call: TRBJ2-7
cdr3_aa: CASSQSVPGCEREIGGSSYEQYF

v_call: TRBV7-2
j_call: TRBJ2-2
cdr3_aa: CASSLDPAANTGELFF

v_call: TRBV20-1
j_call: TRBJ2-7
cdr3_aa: CSAAGVNYEQYF

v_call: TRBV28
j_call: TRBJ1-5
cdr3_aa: CASITAYGLGTGNQPQHF

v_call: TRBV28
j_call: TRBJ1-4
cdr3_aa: CASSRVWGQEEKLFF

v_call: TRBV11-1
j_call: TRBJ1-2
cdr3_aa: CASQPGQGAYGYTF

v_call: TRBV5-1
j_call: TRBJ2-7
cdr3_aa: CASSSNSATSYEQYF

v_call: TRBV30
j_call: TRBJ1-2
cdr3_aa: CAWSLAGTGAINRGYTF

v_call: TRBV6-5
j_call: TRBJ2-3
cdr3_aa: CASSYVERGTQYF

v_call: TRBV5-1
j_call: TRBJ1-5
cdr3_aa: CASSLGDSHYQPQHF

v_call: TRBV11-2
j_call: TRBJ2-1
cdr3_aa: CASSPTVTRNNEQFF

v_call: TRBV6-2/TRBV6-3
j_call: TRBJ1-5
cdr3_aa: CASSPLTNQPQHF

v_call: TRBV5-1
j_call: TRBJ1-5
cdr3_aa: CASSLVGRPEEPQHF

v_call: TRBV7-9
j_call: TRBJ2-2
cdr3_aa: CASSLARQAVNTGELFF

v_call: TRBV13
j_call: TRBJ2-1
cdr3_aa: CASSSLDGNEQFF

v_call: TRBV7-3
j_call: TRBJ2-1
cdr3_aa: CASSSRTSGGTDEQFF

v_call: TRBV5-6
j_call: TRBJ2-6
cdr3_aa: CASAEGYGANVLTF

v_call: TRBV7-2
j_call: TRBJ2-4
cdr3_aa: CASSLSRGTDIQYF

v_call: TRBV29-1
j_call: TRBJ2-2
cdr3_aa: CSVVANRVGNTGELFF

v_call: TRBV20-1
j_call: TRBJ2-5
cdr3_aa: CSASRGVGETQYF

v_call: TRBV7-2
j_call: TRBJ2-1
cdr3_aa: CASSFRTGGENEQFF